The 7 T cell receptor beta chains below all came from one sample that was sequenced in a study of STAT3 mutations in large granular lymphocyte leukemia. Sequencing was performed with immunoSEQ multiplex PCR; in TCRdb, only in-frame clones are kept and a portion is missing. The table lists roughly 6,000 clones, about a third of them singletons. Study results and limitations: Every T-LGLL patient had at least one immunodominant TCRbeta clonotype.

These receptors are not linked to any known antigen. The specimen sequenced was peripheral blood mononuclear cells. All receptors come from a middle-aged woman with T-cell large granular lymphocyte leukemia. Some clones in this sample may be carry-over from other donors' samples.

V gene TRBV7-2 combines with J gene TRBJ2-7; D uncertain. V was pared by 5 bases and J by 5 bases, with 19 bases between. The CDR3 is made up of 15 amino acids. In germline, CDR1 is SGHTA, CDR2 FQGNSA. The CDR3 region is CASSPLVGVGDEQYF. CDR3 sequence (DNA): TGTGCCAGCAGCCCCCTCGTTGGGGTAGGCGACGAGCAGTACTTC.

The CDR3 region is CASSPGYYEQYF. In nucleotides, the CDR3 is TGTGCCAGCAGCCCCGGTTACTACGAGCAGTACTTC. The chain combines TRBV9 with TRBJ2-7; D remains ambiguous. Trimming took off 4 bases at V and 3 bases at J, with 8 bases between the two ends. This CDR3 contains 12 residues. CDR1 and CDR2 (germline): SGDLS, YYNGEE.

The chain combines TRBV9 with TRBJ2-7; D may correspond to TRBD1 or TRBD2 (6 bases each). CDR3 length: 15 residues. Between the trimmed V and J ends, which lost 0 bases and 7 bases, there was a span of 17 bases. CDR1 SGDLS and CDR2 YYNGEE come from the germline V gene. The CDR3 coding sequence is TGTGCCAGCAGCGTAGGAGGGGGAGACGGGGGTGAGCAGTACTTC. Translating it yields CASSVGGGDGGEQYF.

The sample holds a few counts of this clone. CDR3 region: CSVEVLSDTQYF. In DNA, the CDR3 is TGCAGCGTTGAAGTGTTGTCGGATACGCAGTATTTT. The gene calls are TRBV29-1 and TRBJ2-3; D is unresolved. CDR1 is SQVTM, CDR2 ANQGSEA, per germline. V was shortened by 1 base and J by 6 bases, with 8 bases between the two germline ends. There are 12 residues in the CDR3.

The table lists this clone with a few counts. The chain recombines TRBV18 with TRBJ2-2; possibly TRBD1 for D (5 bases). Germline CDR1 and CDR2: KGHSH and LQKENI. Trimming stripped 3 bases from V and 7 bases from J, with 15 bases between. The CDR3 sequence is 15 residues long. The CDR3 coding sequence is TGTGCCAGCTCACCGTACGCAGGGTCAGGCGGGGAGCTGTTTTTT. It encodes CASSPYAGSGGELFF.

The rearrangement joins TRBV4-1 to TRBJ1-1; D is possibly TRBD1 (5 bases). The V and J ends lost 1 base and 12 bases respectively, with 21 bases between them. This CDR3 has 15 residues. Germline assignment: CDR1 MGHRA and CDR2 YSYEKL. The CDR3 region has the DNA TGCGCCAGCAGCCAAGGCGCCGGGACCCGCTTCGAGACTTTCTTT. Amino acids: CASSQGAGTRFETFF.

This clone showed up just a few times. The chain combines TRBV18 with TRBJ1-2; 7 bases are a match to TRBD1. This CDR3 spans 15 amino acids. Germline V gene data show CDR1 as KGHSH and CDR2 as LQKENI. Trimming cost V 4 bases and J 0 bases; bases outside gene matches: 5. As DNA, the CDR3 is TGTGCCAGCTCACGCCCAGGGGGAGCTAACTATGGCTACACCTTC. Protein product: CASSRPGGANYGYTF.